This note documents a single T cell receptor (beta chain) sequence. This clone occurred once. Its antigen is currently not known. The record has no base qualities; no much larger clone is one base away. From the cysteine up to the phenylalanine, the CDR3 has a length of 14 residues. Only CDR3 DNA remains: 42 bases, in frame from the first base. Via the germline V gene (reference sequence), CDR1 is SGHNT and CDR2 YYREEE. V and J are trimmed by 2 bases and 8 bases, and the gene matches miss 6 bases of the junction. Collaborating institutions collected whole blood in K2EDTA tubes following their own protocols. For TCRbeta analysis, collaborators shipped samples as frozen whole blood, isolated PBMCs, or DNA extracted from either of those sample types. TCRbeta CDR3 regions were amplified from genomic DNA using the immunoSEQ Assay, a bias-controlled multiplex PCR. The authors processed their data as follows. Within the assay, amplification of reference gene primers was used to estimate how many nucleated cells each sample contained. To quantify the absolute abundance of each unique TCRbeta CDR3 rearrangement, sequence reads were collapsed and filtered. For each sample, productive Simpson clonality was calculated as the square root of Simpson's diversity index across productive rearrangements. The immuneACCESS repertoire file appears here via TCRdb, limited to in-frame rearrangements. These files lack a portion of the clones; in checked studies, under half of the deficit traces to unresolved V genes, and the cause of the others is not known. That table furnishes V, J and clone size, whereas the DNA furnished D and trimming. This sample lists more than 200,000 clones; roughly 88% were detected once. Around 1.5% of the sample lies in the top ten.

These data are taken from a study of blood T cell repertoires in COVID-19 (dated by TCRdb to the early 2020s). In the study overall: Collaborator samples came from the United States, Italy and Spain and covered acute and convalescent phases of COVID-19. Nearly every sample came with metadata listing a de-identified subject ID, COVID-19 status, age in years and sex. Subjects who had been exposed to COVID-19, were actively infected with it, or had recovered from it provided the deeply sampled blood TCRbeta repertoires that made up the dataset. The samples were drawn from the first 160 participants of the ongoing ImmuneRACE study and from about 1,200 subjects provided by 6 global collaborators. HLA class I and class II types, where available, came from metadata supplied by the sample provider rather than from assay-based typing. The repertoires were released in a freely available public database meant as a resource for research on the immune response to SARS-CoV-2. The material from the prospective study consisted of cDNA or gDNA derived from T cells, B-cell-depleted T cells, or PBMCs. Study-level results and caveats: The amount of clinical and demographic metadata varied by source and participant and was provided uncurated.

Sequencing input: peripheral blood. The TCR comes from an elderly man with acute or convalescent COVID-19. The rearranged segments are TRBV5-4 and TRBJ1-4; 7 bases in the middle match TRBD1. The CDR3 region: CASSLPGQTEKLFF. The nucleotide sequence is TGTGCCAGCAGCTTACCGGGACAGACCGAAAAACTGTTTTTT.